These T cell receptor beta chains were read from a single sample in a study of T-cell reconstitution after alpha-beta-depleted transplantation in children. A single record per CDR3 protein comes from TCRdb applying MiXCR to the PCR reads. The table shows some 200,000 distinct CDR3 sequences, with approximately 9.8% occurring only once. The source material was PBMCs from the stem cell graft donor, sampled from the stem cell graft. These receptors were obtained from a human donor who donated a stem cell graft to a child with SCID. Both conserved end residues are part of each CDR3.

CDR3aa: CASSRTTEAQETQYF; v_gene: TRBV5-4; j_gene: TRBJ2-5
CDR3aa: CASSLRDEQFF; v_gene: TRBV4-2; j_gene: TRBJ2-1
CDR3aa: CASRLDIGTGELFF; v_gene: TRBV5-1; j_gene: TRBJ2-2
CDR3aa: CASSLRTPTDNTEAFF; v_gene: TRBV5-1; j_gene: TRBJ1-1
CDR3aa: CASSPRGPHYNEQFF; v_gene: TRBV3-1; j_gene: TRBJ2-1
CDR3aa: CSARVAGLHTEAFF; v_gene: TRBV20-1; j_gene: TRBJ1-1
CDR3aa: CASSLSGGTYEQYF; v_gene: TRBV28; j_gene: TRBJ2-7
CDR3aa: CASSFSPRGGANNEQFF; v_gene: TRBV5-1; j_gene: TRBJ2-1
CDR3aa: CASSTQQGAPYEQYF; v_gene: TRBV4-1; j_gene: TRBJ2-7
CDR3aa: CASSLSKGTGLLNNEQFF; v_gene: TRBV3-1; j_gene: TRBJ2-1
CDR3aa: CSARGLARTDTQYF; v_gene: TRBV20-1; j_gene: TRBJ2-3
CDR3aa: CASSPLRQGDYGYTF; v_gene: TRBV3-1; j_gene: TRBJ1-2
CDR3aa: CSTFRGGSTNTQYF; v_gene: TRBV20-1; j_gene: TRBJ2-3
CDR3aa: CASRTGGEKLFF; v_gene: TRBV6-1; j_gene: TRBJ1-4
CDR3aa: CSARDLQGRGETQYF; v_gene: TRBV20-1; j_gene: TRBJ2-5
CDR3aa: CASSQNPGQITDTQYF; v_gene: TRBV14; j_gene: TRBJ2-3
CDR3aa: CASSPTSNEQFF; v_gene: TRBV6-5; j_gene: TRBJ2-1
CDR3aa: CASSFSGRTDTQYF; v_gene: TRBV7-2; j_gene: TRBJ2-3
CDR3aa: CASSESNTGELFF; v_gene: TRBV27; j_gene: TRBJ2-2
CDR3aa: CASSLYRGEDIQYF; v_gene: TRBV5-1; j_gene: TRBJ2-4
CDR3aa: CASSGTLAGGTDTQYF; v_gene: TRBV4-1; j_gene: TRBJ2-3
CDR3aa: CASSRPSYDRSSSYEQYF; v_gene: TRBV28; j_gene: TRBJ2-7
CDR3aa: CASSAGYNKGTQYF; v_gene: TRBV7-2; j_gene: TRBJ2-5
CDR3aa: CASSSWTGGADTQYF; v_gene: TRBV7-6; j_gene: TRBJ2-3
CDR3aa: CASSMGDRVGANYGYTF; v_gene: TRBV19; j_gene: TRBJ1-2
CDR3aa: CSASSPGRGEQFF; v_gene: TRBV20-1; j_gene: TRBJ2-1
CDR3aa: CASSLVLGNTEAFF; v_gene: TRBV7-2; j_gene: TRBJ1-1
CDR3aa: CASSVGFPGEKLFF; v_gene: TRBV9; j_gene: TRBJ1-4
CDR3aa: CASSFDATEAFF; v_gene: TRBV5-1; j_gene: TRBJ1-1
CDR3aa: CASREQGPGGYTF; v_gene: TRBV5-1; j_gene: TRBJ1-2
CDR3aa: CAISATGRTGELFF; v_gene: TRBV10-3; j_gene: TRBJ2-2
CDR3aa: CSGWTGEGETQYF; v_gene: TRBV29-1; j_gene: TRBJ2-5
CDR3aa: CSAFTSLRGPGEQYF; v_gene: TRBV20-1; j_gene: TRBJ2-7
CDR3aa: CASSSGQWTHGYTF; v_gene: TRBV6-5; j_gene: TRBJ1-2
CDR3aa: CASSLGLAASHSSTDTQYF; v_gene: TRBV6-2/TRBV6-3; j_gene: TRBJ2-3
CDR3aa: CASSQDLHRSYEQYF; v_gene: TRBV4-1; j_gene: TRBJ2-7
CDR3aa: CASSSQQGTEAFF; v_gene: TRBV4-2; j_gene: TRBJ1-1
CDR3aa: CASSLSGLAGGRVTQYF; v_gene: TRBV7-8; j_gene: TRBJ2-5
CDR3aa: CASSREGASYEQYF; v_gene: TRBV11-1; j_gene: TRBJ2-7
CDR3aa: CASSVGGGNTEAFF; v_gene: TRBV12-3/TRBV12-4; j_gene: TRBJ1-1
CDR3aa: CASSPSSGSTDTQYF; v_gene: TRBV11-2; j_gene: TRBJ2-3
CDR3aa: CASSLGVTSSYEQYF; v_gene: TRBV5-1; j_gene: TRBJ2-7
CDR3aa: CASSKETGGAAEAFF; v_gene: TRBV21-1; j_gene: TRBJ1-1
CDR3aa: CAISPGSQMNTEAFF; v_gene: TRBV10-3; j_gene: TRBJ1-1
CDR3aa: CASSLWGPTTDTQYF; v_gene: TRBV7-9; j_gene: TRBJ2-3
CDR3aa: CSASGQGADQPQHF; v_gene: TRBV20-1; j_gene: TRBJ1-5
CDR3aa: CASSSPRRDNEQFF; v_gene: TRBV11-3; j_gene: TRBJ2-1
CDR3aa: CASSFLVAPSTDTQYF; v_gene: TRBV19; j_gene: TRBJ2-3
CDR3aa: CSARELGRNNQPQHF; v_gene: TRBV20-1; j_gene: TRBJ1-5
CDR3aa: CSAPRDGSSTDTQYF; v_gene: TRBV20-1; j_gene: TRBJ2-3
CDR3aa: CSAEGGGTYLYEQYF; v_gene: TRBV20-1; j_gene: TRBJ2-7
CDR3aa: CSARVGRAQETQYF; v_gene: TRBV20-1; j_gene: TRBJ2-5
CDR3aa: CASSLGSFLPGGFRYEQYF; v_gene: TRBV27; j_gene: TRBJ2-7
CDR3aa: CATSVGPHKYNEQFF; v_gene: TRBV5-5; j_gene: TRBJ2-1
CDR3aa: CASSARQGGVTYNSPLHF; v_gene: TRBV11-1; j_gene: TRBJ1-6
CDR3aa: CASAPDRASSYEQYF; v_gene: TRBV5-1; j_gene: TRBJ2-7
CDR3aa: CAGSSGTGLDGQETQYF; v_gene: TRBV5-1; j_gene: TRBJ2-5
CDR3aa: CSVVVWQGSYEQYF; v_gene: TRBV29-1; j_gene: TRBJ2-7
CDR3aa: CASSWTDFQPQHF; v_gene: TRBV2; j_gene: TRBJ1-5